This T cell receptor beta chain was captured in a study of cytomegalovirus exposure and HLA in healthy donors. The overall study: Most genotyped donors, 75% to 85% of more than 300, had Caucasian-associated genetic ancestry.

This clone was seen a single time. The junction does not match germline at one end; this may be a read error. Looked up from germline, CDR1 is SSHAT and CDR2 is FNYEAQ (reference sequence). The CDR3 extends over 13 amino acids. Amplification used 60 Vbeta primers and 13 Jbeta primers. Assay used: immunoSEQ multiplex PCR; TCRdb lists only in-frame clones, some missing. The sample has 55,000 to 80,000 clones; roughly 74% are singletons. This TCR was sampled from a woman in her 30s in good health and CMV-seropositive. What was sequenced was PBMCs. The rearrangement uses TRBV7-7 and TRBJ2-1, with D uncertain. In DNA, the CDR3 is TGTGCTAGCAGCCTCTCTCCCTACAATGAGCAGTTCTTC. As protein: CASSLSPYNEQFF.